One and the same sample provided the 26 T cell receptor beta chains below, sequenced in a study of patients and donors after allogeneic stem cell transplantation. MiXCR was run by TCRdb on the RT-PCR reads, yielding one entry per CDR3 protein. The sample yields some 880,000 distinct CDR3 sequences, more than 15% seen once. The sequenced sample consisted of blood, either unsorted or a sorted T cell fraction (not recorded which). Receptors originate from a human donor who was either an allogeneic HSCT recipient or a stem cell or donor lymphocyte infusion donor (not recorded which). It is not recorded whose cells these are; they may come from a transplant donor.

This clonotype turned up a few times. The CDR3 loop reads CASSQDAGANTEAFF. In DNA, the CDR3 is TGTGCCAGCAGCCAAGATGCAGGAGCGAACACTGAAGCTTTCTTT. The chain joins TRBV4-2 to TRBJ1-1; the D is unclear. CDR1 is LGHNA, CDR2 YNFKEQ, per germline. Trimming took 0 bases from V and 1 from J, leaving 9 bases between them. This CDR3 contains 15 residues.

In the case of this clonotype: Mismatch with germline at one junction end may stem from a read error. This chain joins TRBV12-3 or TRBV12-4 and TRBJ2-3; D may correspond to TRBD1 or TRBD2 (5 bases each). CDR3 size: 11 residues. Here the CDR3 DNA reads TGTGCCAGCGCGAGGGGTCTTCGACTAAATTTT. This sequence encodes CASARGLRLNF.

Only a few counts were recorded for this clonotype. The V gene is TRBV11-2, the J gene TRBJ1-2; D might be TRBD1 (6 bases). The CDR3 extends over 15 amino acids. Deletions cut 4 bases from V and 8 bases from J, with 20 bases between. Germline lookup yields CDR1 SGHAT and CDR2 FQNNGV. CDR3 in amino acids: CASSSRGGLERGYTF. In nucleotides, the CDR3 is TGTGCCAGCAGCTCACGAGGGGGGCTGGAGAGGGGCTACACCTTC. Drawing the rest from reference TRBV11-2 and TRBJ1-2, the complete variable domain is EAGVAQSPRYKIIEKRQSVAFWCNPISGHATLYWYQQILGQGPKLLIQFQNNGVVDDSQLPKDRFSAERLKGVDSTLKIQPAKLEDSAVYLCASSSRGGLERGYTFGSGTRLTVV.

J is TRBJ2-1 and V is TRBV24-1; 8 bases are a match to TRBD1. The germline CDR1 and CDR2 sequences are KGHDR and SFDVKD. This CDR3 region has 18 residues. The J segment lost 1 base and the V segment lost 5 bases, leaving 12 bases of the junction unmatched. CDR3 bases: TGTGCCACCAGTGGGGGACAGGTGGACGCCCAGTCCTACAATGAGCAGTTCTTC. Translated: CATSGGQVDAQSYNEQFF.

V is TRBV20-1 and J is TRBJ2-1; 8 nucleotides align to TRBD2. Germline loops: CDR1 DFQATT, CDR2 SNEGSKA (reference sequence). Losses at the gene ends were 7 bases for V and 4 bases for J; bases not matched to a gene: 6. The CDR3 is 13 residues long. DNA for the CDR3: TGCAGTGGCGGACTAGCCCTTTACAATGAGCAGTTCTTC. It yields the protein CSGGLALYNEQFF.

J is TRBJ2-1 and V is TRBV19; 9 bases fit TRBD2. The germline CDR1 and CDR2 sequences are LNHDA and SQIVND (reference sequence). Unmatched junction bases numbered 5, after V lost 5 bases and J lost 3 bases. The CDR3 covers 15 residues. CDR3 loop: CASSETSGYYNEQFF. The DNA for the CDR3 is TGTGCCAGTAGTGAGACTAGCGGCTACTACAATGAGCAGTTCTTC. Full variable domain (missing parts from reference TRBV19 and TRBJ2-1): DGGITQSPKYLFRKEGQNVTLSCEQNLNHDAMYWYRQDPGQGLRLIYYSQIVNDFQKGDIAEGYSVSREKKESFPLTVTSAQKNPTAFYLCASSETSGYYNEQFFGPGTRLTVL.

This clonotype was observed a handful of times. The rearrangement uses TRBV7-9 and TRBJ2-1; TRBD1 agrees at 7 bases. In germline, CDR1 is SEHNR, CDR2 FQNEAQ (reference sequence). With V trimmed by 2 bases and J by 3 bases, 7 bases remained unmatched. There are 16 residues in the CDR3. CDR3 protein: CASSLRHRGVYNEQFF. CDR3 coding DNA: TGTGCCAGCAGCTTACGGCACAGGGGTGTCTACAATGAGCAGTTCTTC.

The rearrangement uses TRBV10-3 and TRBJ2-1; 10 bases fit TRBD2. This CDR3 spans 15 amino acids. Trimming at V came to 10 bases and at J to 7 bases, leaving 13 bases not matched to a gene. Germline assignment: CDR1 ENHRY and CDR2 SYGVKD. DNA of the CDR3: TGTGCCACCGGAGGGCTAGCGGGAGTTTTTAATGAGCAGTTCTTC. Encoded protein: CATGGLAGVFNEQFF.

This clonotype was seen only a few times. DNA for the CDR3: TGCAGCGTCGCCGGGGGGGCGTTACACGAGCAGTACTTC. Translation gives CSVAGGALHEQYF. J is TRBJ2-7 and V is TRBV29-1; 8 nucleotides line up with TRBD2. The CDR3 runs 13 residues. Germline CDR1 SQVTM, CDR2 ANQGSEA. The junction had 9 bases not matched to a gene; V was cut back by 6 bases and J by 5 bases.

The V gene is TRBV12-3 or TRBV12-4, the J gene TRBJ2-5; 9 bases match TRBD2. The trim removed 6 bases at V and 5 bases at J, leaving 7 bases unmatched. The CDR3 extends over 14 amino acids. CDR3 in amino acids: CASRAGGQIETQYF. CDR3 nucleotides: TGTGCCAGCAGGGCGGGGGGGCAAATCGAGACCCAGTACTTC.

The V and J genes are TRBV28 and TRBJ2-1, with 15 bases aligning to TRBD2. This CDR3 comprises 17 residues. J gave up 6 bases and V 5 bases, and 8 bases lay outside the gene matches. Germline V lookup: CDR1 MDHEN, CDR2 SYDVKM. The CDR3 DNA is TGTGCCAGCAGTCTCTCGATGGGACTAGCGGGAGGCAATGAGCAGTTCTTC. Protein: CASSLSMGLAGGNEQFF.

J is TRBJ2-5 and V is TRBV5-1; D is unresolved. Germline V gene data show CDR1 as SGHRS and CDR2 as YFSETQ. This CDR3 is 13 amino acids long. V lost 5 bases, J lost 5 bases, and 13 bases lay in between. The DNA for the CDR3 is TGCGCCAGCAGGCAAACCTGGCGGGAGACCCAGTACTTC. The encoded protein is CASRQTWRETQYF.

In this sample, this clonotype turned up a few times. CDR3 sequence: CASTTFFRSGNTIYF. CDR3 bases: TGTGCCAGCACCACCTTCTTTCGCTCTGGAAACACCATATATTTT. This chain links TRBV2 with TRBJ1-3; D is unclear. This CDR3 is built from 15 residues. Trimming removed 7 bases at V and 0 bases at J, with 13 bases between. The germline gives CDR1 SNHLY, CDR2 FYNNEI.

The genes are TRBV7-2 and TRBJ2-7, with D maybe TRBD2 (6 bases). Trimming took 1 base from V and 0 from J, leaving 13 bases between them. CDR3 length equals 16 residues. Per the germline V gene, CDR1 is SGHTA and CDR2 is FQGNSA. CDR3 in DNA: TGTGCCAGCAGCTTAGGGCCTAGCGAGAGCTCCTACGAGCAGTACTTC. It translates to CASSLGPSESSYEQYF.

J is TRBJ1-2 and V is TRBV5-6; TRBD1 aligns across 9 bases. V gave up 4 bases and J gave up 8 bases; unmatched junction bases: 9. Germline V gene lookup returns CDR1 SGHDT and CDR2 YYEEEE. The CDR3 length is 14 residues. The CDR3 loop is CASSHGQGSDGYTF. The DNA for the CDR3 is TGTGCCAGCAGCCATGGACAGGGGTCGGACGGCTACACCTTC.

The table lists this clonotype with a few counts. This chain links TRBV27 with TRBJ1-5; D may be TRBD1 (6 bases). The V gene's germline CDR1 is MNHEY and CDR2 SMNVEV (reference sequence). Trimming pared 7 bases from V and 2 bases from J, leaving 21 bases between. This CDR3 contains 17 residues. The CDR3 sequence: CASISGQGINGNQPQHF. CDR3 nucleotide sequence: TGTGCCAGCATCTCCGGCCAGGGGATAAACGGCAATCAGCCCCAGCATTTT.

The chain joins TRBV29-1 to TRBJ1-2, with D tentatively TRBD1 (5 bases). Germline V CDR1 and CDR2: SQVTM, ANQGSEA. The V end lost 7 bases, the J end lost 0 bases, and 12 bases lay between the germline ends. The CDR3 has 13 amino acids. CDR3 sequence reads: CSAVQAANYGYTF. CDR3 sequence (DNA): TGCAGCGCAGTACAGGCCGCTAACTATGGCTACACCTTC.

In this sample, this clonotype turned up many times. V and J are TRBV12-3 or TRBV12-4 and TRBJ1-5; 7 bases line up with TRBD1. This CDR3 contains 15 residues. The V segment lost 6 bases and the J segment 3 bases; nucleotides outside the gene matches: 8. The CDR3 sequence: CASSLGQTYNQPQHF. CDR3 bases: TGTGCCAGCAGCCTGGGACAGACGTACAATCAGCCCCAGCATTTT.

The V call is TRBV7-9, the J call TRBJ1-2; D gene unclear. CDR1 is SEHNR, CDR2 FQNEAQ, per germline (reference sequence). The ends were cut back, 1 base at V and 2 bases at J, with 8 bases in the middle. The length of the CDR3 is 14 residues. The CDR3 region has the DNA TGTGCCAGCAGCTTAGAGACCCCAAACTATGGCTACACCTTC. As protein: CASSLETPNYGYTF.

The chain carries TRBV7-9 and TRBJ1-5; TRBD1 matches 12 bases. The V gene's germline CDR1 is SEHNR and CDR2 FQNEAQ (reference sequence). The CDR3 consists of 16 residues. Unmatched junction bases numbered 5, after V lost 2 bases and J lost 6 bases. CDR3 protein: CASSLSGTGGTQPQHF. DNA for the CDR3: TGTGCCAGCAGCTTATCAGGGACAGGGGGCACTCAGCCCCAGCATTTT.

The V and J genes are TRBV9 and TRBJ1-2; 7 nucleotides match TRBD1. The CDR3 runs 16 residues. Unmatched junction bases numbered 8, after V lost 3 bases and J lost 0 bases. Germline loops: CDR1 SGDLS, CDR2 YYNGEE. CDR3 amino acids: CASSGAGGLANYGYTF. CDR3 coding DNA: TGTGCCAGCAGCGGGGCAGGGGGGTTAGCTAACTATGGCTACACCTTC.

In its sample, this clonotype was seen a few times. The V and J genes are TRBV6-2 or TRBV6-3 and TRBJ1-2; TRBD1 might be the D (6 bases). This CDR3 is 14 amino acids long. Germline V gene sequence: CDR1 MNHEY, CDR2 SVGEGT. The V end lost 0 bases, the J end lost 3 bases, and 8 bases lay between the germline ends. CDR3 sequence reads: CASSYSDSHYGYTF. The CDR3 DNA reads TGTGCCAGCAGTTACTCGGACAGCCACTATGGCTACACCTTC.

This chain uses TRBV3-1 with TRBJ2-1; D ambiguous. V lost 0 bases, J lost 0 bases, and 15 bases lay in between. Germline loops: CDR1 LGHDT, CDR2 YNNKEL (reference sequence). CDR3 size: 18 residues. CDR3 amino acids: CASSQDVRQPRSYNEQFF. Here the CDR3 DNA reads TGTGCCAGCAGCCAAGATGTTAGACAACCACGCTCCTACAATGAGCAGTTCTTC.

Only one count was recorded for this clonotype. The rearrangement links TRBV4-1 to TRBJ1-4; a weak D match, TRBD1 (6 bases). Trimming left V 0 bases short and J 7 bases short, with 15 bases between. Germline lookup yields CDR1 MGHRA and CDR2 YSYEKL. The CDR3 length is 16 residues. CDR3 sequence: CASSQEGRGQGEKLFF. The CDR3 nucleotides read TGCGCCAGCAGCCAAGAGGGCCGGGGGCAGGGTGAAAAACTGTTTTTT.

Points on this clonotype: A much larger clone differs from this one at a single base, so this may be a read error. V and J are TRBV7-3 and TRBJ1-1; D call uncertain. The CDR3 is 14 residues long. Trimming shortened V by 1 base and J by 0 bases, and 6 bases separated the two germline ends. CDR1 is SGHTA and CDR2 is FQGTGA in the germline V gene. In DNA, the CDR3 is TGTGCCAGCAGCTTAATAGGGATGAACACTGAAGCTTTCTTT. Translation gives CASSLIGMNTEAFF.

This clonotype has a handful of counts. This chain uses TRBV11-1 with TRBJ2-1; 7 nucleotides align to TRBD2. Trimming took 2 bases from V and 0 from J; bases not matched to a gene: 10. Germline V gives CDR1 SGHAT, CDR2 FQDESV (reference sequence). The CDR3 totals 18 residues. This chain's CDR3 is CASSLTSGELPSYNEQFF. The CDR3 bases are TGTGCCAGCAGCTTAACAAGCGGGGAGCTTCCCTCCTACAATGAGCAGTTCTTC.